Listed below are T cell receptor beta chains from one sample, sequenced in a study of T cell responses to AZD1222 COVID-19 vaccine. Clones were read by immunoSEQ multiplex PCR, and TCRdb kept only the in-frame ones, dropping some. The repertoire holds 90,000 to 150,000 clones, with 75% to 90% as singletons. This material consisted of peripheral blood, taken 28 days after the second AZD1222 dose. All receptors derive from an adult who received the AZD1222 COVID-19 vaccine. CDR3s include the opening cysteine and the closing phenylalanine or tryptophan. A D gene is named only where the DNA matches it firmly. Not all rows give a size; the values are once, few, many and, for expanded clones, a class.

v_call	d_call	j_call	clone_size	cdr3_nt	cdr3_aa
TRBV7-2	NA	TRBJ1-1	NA	TGTGCCAGCAGCTTAGGGTATGGCACTGAAGCTTTCTTT	CASSLGYGTEAFF
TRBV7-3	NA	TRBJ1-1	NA	TGTGCCAGCAGCCGTCACAGGGACACTGAAGCTTTCTTT	CASSRHRDTEAFF
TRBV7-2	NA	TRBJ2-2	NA	TGTGCCAGCAGCTTATTCCCGAACACCGGGGAGCTGTTTTTT	CASSLFPNTGELFF
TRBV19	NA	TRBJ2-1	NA	TGTGCCAGTAGTATAAGGCGGGGCAGGTACAATGAGCAGTTCTTC	CASSIRRGRYNEQFF
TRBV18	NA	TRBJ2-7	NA	TGTGCCAGCTCACCCACCCCAGTGGGCTCCGAGCAGTACTTC	CASSPTPVGSEQYF
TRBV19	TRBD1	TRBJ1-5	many	TGTGCCAGCACTCAGGGGGGAGGAAGCAATCAGCCCCAGCATTTT	CASTQGGGSNQPQHF
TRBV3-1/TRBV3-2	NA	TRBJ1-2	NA	TGTGCCAGCAGCCAAGCCTTTAGCAACTATGGCTACACCTTC	CASSQAFSNYGYTF
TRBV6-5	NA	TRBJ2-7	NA	TGTGCCACACTGTGGGGCGTAGGCGAGCAGTACTTC	CATLWGVGEQYF
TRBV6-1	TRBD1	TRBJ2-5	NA	TGTGCCAGCAGTGAAAGGGGGCCAGGGACACCGTACCAAGAGACCCAGTACTTC	CASSERGPGTPYQETQYF
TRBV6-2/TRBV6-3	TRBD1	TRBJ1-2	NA	TGTGCCAGCAGTTACTCGTTCCGACAGGGGAGATACACCTTC	CASSYSFRQGRYTF
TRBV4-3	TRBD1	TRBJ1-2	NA	TGCGCCAGCAGCCGCGGGACAGGGTCCACCGACTATGGCTACACCTTC	CASSRGTGSTDYGYTF
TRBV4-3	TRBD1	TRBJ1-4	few	TGCGCCAGCAGCCAAGCAGGACAGGGGGCTGGGGAAAAACTGTTTTTT	CASSQAGQGAGEKLFF
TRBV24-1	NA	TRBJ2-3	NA	TGTGCCACCAGTGAACTTTATCAGACAGATACGCAGTATTTT	CATSELYQTDTQYF
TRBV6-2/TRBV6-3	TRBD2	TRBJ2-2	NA	TGTGCCAGCAGTAAACTAGCGGGGCACACCGGGGAGCTGTTTTTT	CASSKLAGHTGELFF
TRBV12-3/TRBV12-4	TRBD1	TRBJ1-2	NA	TGTGCCAGCAAACAGGGGTTGGGTGGCTACACCTTC	CASKQGLGGYTF
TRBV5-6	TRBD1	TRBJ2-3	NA	TGTGCCAGCAGCCATACAAGACAGGGATTCACAGATACGCAGTATTTT	CASSHTRQGFTDTQYF
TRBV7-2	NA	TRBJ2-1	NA	TGTGCCAGCAGCTTAGTAAGCTACAATGAGCAGTTCTTC	CASSLVSYNEQFF